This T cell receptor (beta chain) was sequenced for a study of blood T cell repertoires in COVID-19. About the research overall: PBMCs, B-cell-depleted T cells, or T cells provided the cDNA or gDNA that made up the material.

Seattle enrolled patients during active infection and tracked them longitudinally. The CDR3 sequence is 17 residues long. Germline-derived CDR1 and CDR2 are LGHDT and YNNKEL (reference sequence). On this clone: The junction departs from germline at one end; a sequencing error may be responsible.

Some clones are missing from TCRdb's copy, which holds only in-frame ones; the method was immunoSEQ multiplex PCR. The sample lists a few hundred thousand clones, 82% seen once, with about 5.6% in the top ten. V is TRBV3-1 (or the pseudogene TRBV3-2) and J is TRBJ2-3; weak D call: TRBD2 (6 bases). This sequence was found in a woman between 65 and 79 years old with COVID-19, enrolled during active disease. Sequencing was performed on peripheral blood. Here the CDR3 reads CASSQEALARSIDTQYF. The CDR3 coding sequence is TGTGCCAGCAGCCAAGAAGCACTAGCTCGAAGCATAGATACGCAGTATTTT.